This T cell receptor (beta chain) was sequenced for a study of T cell changes during pregnancy in multiple sclerosis. Some clones are missing from TCRdb's copy, which holds only in-frame ones; the method was immunoSEQ multiplex PCR. Of tens of thousands of clones in the sample, just over 90% were seen once. V lost 4 bases, J lost 5 bases, and 5 bases stayed unmatched. The CDR3 totals 13 residues. The germline CDR1 and CDR2 sequences are SEHNR and FQNEAQ (reference sequence). The receptor's source is a female donor with multiple sclerosis, enrolled in a pregnancy study. Sequenced material: CD4+ T cells from peripheral blood mononuclear cells, taken in the third trimester of pregnancy. The rearrangement joins TRBV7-9 to TRBJ2-7; 7 bases line up with TRBD1. DNA for the CDR3: TGTGCCAGCAGCTGGACAGGTTACAACGAGCAGTACTTC. This sequence encodes CASSWTGYNEQYF.